In its sample, the clone carrying this T cell receptor (beta chain) was seen once. Its antigen is still unknown. Germline CDR1 and CDR2: SQVTM and ANQGSEA. The CDR3 is 13 residues long. Trimming took 4 bases from V and 2 from J; bases not matched to a gene: 2. These data are taken from a study of T cells in localized non-small cell lung cancer. Study-wide points: Owing to sequencing of a solitary tumor region, heterogeneity cannot be discounted. Tumor trailed uninvolved adjacent lung in T cell clonality, which peaked there. Across samples, adjacent lung featured a median around 55 of the top 100 tumor clones.

Only in-frame clones appear in the TCRdb table, and some are missing; sequencing was by immunoSEQ multiplex PCR. The sample carries roughly 33,000 clones, almost 90% recorded once. The rearrangement joins TRBV29-1 to TRBJ1-2; TRBD1 matches at 9 bases. The specimen comprised peripheral blood, sampled before any cancer treatment. The sequence derives from a woman aged 35 to 70 with stage I lung adenocarcinoma. CDR3 loop: CSVGDRANYGYTF. In nucleotides, the CDR3 is TGCAGCGTTGGGGACAGGGCGAACTATGGCTACACCTTC.